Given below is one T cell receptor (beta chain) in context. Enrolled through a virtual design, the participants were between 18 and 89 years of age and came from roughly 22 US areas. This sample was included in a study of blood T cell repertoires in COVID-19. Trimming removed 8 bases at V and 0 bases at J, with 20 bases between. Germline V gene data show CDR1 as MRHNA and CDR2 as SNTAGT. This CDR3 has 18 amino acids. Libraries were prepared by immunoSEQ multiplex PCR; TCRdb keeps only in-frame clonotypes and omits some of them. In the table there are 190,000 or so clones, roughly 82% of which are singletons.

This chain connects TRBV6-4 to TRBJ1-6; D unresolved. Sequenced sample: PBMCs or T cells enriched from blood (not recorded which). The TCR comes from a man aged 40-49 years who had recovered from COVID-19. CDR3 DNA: TGTGCCAGCGGGGTTAGGAGGGCCAGAAGCTCCTATAATTCACCCCTCCACTTT. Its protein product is CASGVRRARSSYNSPLHF.